The clone carrying this T cell receptor beta chain is a singleton in its sample. Germline-derived CDR1 and CDR2 are MNHEY and SVGAGI. This CDR3 is 14 amino acids long. Trimming took off 6 bases at V and 2 bases at J, with 13 bases between the two ends. The data were taken from a study of blood T cell repertoires in COVID-19. Study-level background: Sites across the United States, Italy and Spain contributed samples from acute and convalescent COVID-19. Sources were T cells, B-cell-depleted T cells, or PBMCs; the material itself was cDNA or gDNA.

Per the authors' pipeline: The authors estimated nucleated cell counts from reference gene primer amplification. Clones were read by immunoSEQ multiplex PCR, and TCRdb kept only the in-frame ones, dropping some. That table gives V, J and clone size, and the DNA gave D and trimming. The profile covers 250,000 or so clones, with about 82% appearing a single time and 9% to 15% taken by the ten largest. This TCR was recovered from an older man with acute or convalescent COVID-19. Material for sequencing was peripheral blood. The V call is TRBV6-5, the J call TRBJ2-5, with no clear D. DNA for the CDR3: TGTGCCAGCAGGTCCCGGTCCCCTCAAGAGACCCAGTACTTC. Translated: CASRSRSPQETQYF.